This section outlines one T cell receptor beta chain sequence together with its context. Its antigen is unidentified. The donors were members of the approximately 110-subject validation cohort (separate from the roughly 700-subject first cohort). The data were taken from a study of cytomegalovirus exposure and HLA in healthy donors. Here immunoSEQ multiplex PCR was the method, and the copy in TCRdb shows in-frame clones only, minus some. The sample lists 170,000 or so clones; about 85% were seen once. Per germline, CDR1 MDHEN and CDR2 SYDVKM. The V gene end was trimmed by 5 bases and the J gene end by 0 bases; junction bases not matched to a gene: 5. This CDR3 contains 16 residues. General study results and limits: According to a subsequent analysis, TCR clusters identified in the first cohort showed a tendency to co-occur across the roughly 120 validation repertoires. There were approximately 150 TCR beta chains listed as cytomegalovirus-associated. Usually a TCR sequence was rare, but some public TCRs were found in many donors.

The clonotype originates from a man aged 18 to 35 in good health and CMV-seropositive. The rearrangement links TRBV28 to TRBJ1-3; 9 bases agree with TRBD1. Sequenced sample: PBMCs. CDR3 nucleotide sequence: TGTGCCAGCAGTCCGGGACAGGGCTACTCTGGAAACACCATATATTTT. It yields the protein CASSPGQGYSGNTIYF.